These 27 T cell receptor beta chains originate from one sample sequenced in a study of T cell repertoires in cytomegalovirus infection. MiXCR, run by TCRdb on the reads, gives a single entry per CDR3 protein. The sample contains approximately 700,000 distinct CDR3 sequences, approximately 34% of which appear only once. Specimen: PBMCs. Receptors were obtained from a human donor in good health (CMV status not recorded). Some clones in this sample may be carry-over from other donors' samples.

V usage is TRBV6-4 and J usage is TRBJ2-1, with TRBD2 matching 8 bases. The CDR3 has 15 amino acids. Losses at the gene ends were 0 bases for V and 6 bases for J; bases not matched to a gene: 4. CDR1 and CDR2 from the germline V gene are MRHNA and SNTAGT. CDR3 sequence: CASSDSVGGANEQFF. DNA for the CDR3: TGTGCCAGCAGTGACTCGGTCGGGGGGGCCAATGAGCAGTTCTTC.

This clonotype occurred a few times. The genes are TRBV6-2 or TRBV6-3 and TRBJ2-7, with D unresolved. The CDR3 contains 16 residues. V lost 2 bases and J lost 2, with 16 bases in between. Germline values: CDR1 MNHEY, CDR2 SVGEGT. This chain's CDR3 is CASSYSVFGNAYEQYF. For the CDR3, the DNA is TGTGCCAGCAGTTACAGCGTATTCGGCAACGCCTACGAGCAGTACTTC.

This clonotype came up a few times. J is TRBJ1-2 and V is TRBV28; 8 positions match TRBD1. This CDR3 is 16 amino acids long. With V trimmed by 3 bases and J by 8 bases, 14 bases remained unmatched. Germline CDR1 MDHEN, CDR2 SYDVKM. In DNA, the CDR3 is TGTGCCAGCAGTTTCCCGTCATGGACAGGGAGGGAAGGCTACACCTTC. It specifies CASSFPSWTGREGYTF.

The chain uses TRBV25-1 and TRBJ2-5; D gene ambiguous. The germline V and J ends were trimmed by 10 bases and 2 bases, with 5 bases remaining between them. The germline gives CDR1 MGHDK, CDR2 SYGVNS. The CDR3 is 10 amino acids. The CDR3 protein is CATKQETQYF. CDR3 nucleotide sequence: TGTGCCACCAAACAAGAGACCCAGTACTTC. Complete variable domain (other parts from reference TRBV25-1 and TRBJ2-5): EADIYQTPRYLVIGTGKKITLECSQTMGHDKMYWYQQDPGMELHLIHYSYGVNSTEKGDLSSESTVSRIRTEHFPLTLESARPSHTSQYLCATKQETQYFGPGTRLLVL.

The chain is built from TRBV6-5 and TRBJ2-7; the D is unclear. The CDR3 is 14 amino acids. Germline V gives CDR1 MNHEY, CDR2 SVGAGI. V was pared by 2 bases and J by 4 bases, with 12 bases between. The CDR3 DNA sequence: TGTGCCAGCAGTTACCTTCACGTTACATACGAGCAGTACTTC. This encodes CASSYLHVTYEQYF.

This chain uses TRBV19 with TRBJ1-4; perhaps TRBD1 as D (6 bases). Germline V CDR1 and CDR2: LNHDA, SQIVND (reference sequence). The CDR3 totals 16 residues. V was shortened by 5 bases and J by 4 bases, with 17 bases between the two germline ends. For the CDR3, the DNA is TGTGCCAGTAGTTCATCGGGGGGGCATGGTAATGAAAAACTGTTTTTT. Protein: CASSSSGGHGNEKLFF.

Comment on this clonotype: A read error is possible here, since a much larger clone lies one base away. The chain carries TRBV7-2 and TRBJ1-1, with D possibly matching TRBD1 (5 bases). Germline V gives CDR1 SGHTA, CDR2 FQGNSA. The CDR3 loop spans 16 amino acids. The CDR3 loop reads CDSTHDGTRIGTEAFF. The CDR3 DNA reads TGTGACAGCACCCATGACGGGACGCGGATTGGCACTGAAGCTTTCTTT.

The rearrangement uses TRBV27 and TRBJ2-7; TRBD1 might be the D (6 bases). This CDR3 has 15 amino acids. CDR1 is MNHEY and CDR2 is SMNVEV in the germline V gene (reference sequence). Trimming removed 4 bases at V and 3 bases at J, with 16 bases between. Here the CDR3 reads CASSSFGTPDYEQYF. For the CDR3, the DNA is TGTGCCAGCAGTTCTTTCGGGACACCCGACTACGAGCAGTACTTC.

The CDR3 is CSTWGRGNTEAFF. The CDR3 bases are TGCAGCACCTGGGGCAGGGGGAACACTGAAGCTTTCTTT. J is TRBJ1-1 and V is TRBV29-1, with a possible D match to TRBD1 (6 bases). Germline V gene data show CDR1 as SQVTM and CDR2 as ANQGSEA. The CDR3 contains 13 residues. Deletions cut 8 bases from V and 1 base from J, with 14 bases between.

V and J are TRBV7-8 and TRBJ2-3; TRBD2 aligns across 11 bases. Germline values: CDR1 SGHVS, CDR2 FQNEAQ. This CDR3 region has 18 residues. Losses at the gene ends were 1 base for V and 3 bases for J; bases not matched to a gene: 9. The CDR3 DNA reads TGTGCCAGCAGCTTAGACCCTAGCGGGGGGCCAAGAACAGATACGCAGTATTTT. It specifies CASSLDPSGGPRTDTQYF. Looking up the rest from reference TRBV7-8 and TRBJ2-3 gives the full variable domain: GAGVSQSPRYKVAKRGQDVALRCDPISGHVSLFWYQQALGQGPEFLTYFQNEAQLDKSGLPSDRFFAERPEGSVSTLKIQRTQQEDSAVYLCASSLDPSGGPRTDTQYFGPGTRLTVL.

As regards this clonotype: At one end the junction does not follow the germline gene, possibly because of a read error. The CDR3 is CARSQDSAGRGTGEMFF. The CDR3 DNA follows: TGTGCCAGAAGCCAAGATTCGGCGGGACGAGGGACCGGGGAGATGTTTTTT. This chain joins TRBV4-2 and TRBJ2-2; D possibly corresponds to TRBD2 (6 bases). Germline V gene lookup returns CDR1 LGHNA and CDR2 YNFKEQ. CDR3 size: 17 residues.

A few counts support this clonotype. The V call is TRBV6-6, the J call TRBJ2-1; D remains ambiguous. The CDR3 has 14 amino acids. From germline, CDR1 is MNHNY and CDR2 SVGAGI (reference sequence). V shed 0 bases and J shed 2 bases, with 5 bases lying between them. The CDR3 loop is CASSYSSAYNEQFF. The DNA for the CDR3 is TGTGCCAGCAGTTACTCGTCGGCCTACAATGAGCAGTTCTTC.

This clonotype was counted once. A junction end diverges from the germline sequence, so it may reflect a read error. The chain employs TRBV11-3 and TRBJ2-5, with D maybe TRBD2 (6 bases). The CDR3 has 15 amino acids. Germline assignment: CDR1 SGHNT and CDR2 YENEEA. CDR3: CASSLGLAVQDTQYF. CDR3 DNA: TGTGCCAGCAGCTTAGGATTAGCGGTTCAAGATACCCAGTACTTC.

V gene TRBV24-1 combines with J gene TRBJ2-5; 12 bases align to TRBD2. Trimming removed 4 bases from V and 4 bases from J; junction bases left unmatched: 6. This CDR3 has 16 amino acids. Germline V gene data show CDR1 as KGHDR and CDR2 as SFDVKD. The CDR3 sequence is CATSDPKTSGRETQYF. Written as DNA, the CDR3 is TGTGCCACCAGTGACCCGAAGACTAGCGGGAGAGAGACCCAGTACTTC.

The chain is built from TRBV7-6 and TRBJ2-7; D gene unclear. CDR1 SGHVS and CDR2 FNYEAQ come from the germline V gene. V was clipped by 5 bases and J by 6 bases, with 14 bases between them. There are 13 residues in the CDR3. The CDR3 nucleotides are TGTGCCAGCAGCCAATTCAGCGCTCGCGAGCAGTACTTC. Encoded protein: CASSQFSAREQYF.

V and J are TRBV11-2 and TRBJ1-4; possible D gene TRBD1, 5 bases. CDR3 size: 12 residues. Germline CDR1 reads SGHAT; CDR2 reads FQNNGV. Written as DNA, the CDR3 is TGTGCTGTCAAAGGGGCCGACGAAAAACTGTTTTTT. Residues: CAVKGADEKLFF.

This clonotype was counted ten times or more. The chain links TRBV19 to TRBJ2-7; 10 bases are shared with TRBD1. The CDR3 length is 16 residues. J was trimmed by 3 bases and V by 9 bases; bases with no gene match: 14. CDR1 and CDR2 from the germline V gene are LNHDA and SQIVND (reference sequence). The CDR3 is CARKGVDRGPGYEQYF. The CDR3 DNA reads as TGTGCCAGGAAGGGAGTAGACAGGGGGCCCGGCTACGAGCAGTACTTC.

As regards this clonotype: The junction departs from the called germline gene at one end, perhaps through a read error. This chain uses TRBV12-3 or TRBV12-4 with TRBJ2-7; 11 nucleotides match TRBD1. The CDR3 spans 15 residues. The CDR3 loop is CASSAWTGGIYELYF. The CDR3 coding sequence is TGTGCCAGCAGTGCCTGGACAGGGGGCATTTACGAGCTGTACTTC.

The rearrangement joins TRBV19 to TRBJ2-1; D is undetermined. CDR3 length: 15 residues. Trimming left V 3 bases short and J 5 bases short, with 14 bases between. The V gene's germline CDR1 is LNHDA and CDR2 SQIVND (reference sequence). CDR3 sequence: CASSILGSKDNEQFF. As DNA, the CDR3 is TGTGCCAGTAGTATCCTGGGGTCTAAGGACAATGAGCAGTTCTTC.

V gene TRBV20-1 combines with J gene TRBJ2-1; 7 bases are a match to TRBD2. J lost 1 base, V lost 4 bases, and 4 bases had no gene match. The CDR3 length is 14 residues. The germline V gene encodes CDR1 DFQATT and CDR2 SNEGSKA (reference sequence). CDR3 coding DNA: TGCAGTGCTAACGGGGGGAGGTCCTACAATGAGCAGTTCTTC. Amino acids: CSANGGRSYNEQFF.

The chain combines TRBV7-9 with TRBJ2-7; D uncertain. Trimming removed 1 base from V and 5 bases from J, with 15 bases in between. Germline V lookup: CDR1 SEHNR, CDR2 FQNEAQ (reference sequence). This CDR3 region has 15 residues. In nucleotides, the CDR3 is TGTGCCAGCAGCTTAGAAGCTAGTCGGTCTGACGAGCAGTACTTC. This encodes CASSLEASRSDEQYF.

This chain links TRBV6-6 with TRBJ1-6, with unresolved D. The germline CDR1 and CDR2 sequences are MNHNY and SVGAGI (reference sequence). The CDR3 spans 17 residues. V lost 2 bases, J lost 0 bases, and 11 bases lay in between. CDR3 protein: CASSYGQMSSYNSPLHF. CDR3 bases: TGTGCCAGCAGTTACGGGCAAATGAGCTCCTATAATTCACCCCTCCACTTT.

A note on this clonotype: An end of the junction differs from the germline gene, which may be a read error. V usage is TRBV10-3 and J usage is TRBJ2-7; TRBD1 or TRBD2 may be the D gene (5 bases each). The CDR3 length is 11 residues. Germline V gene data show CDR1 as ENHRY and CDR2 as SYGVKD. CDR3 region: CAISHDGGQHF. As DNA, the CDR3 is TGTGCCATCAGTCATGATGGGGGTCAGCACTTC.

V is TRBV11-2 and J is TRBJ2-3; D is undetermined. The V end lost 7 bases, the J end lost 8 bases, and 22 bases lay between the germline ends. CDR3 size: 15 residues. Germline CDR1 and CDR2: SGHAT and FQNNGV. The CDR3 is CASTPDRLILGTQYF. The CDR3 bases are TGTGCCAGCACCCCGGACCGACTGATTCTTGGTACGCAGTATTTT.

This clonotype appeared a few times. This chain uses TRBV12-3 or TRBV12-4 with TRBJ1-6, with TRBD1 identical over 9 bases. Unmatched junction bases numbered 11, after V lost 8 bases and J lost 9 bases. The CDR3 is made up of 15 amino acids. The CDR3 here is CASGYRDRVGSPLHF. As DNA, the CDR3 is TGTGCCAGCGGGTACCGGGACAGGGTCGGTTCACCCCTCCACTTT.

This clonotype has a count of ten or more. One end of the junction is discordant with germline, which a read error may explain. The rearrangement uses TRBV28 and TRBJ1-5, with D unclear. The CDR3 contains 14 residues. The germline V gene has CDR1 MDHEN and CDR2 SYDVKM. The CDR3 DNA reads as TGTGCCAGCAGCTTATCGCAGGGCAATCAGCCCCAGCATTTT. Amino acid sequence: CASSLSQGNQPQHF. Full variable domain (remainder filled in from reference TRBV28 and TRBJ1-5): DVKVTQSSRYLVKRTGEKVFLECVQDMDHENMFWYRQDPGLGLRLIYFSYDVKMKEKGDIPEGYSVSREKKERFSLILESASTNQTSMYLCASSLSQGNQPQHFGDGTRLSIL.

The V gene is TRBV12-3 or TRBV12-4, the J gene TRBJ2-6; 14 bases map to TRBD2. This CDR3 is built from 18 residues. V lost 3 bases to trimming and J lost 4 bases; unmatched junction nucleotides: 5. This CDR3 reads CASSLGLAGVTGANVLTF. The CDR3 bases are TGTGCCAGCAGTTTGGGACTAGCGGGAGTTACAGGGGCCAACGTCCTGACTTTC.